A selection of T cell receptor beta chains follows, all from one sample in a study of cytomegalovirus exposure and HLA in healthy donors. Only in-frame clones appear in the TCRdb table, and some are missing; sequencing was by immunoSEQ multiplex PCR. The data contain 150,000 to 200,000 clones, approximately 80% of them singletons. Material for sequencing was PBMCs. These receptor sequences come from a man younger than 45 in good health and CMV-seropositive. CDR3s include the opening cysteine and the closing phenylalanine or tryptophan. D genes are given only for firm matches. Clone size is given for some rows only: seen once, a few or many times, or a class if the clone is expanded.

d_call: .; j_call: TRBJ2-3; v_call: TRBV7-3; cdr3_length: 14; clone_size: few; cdr3_aa: CASSLRRDTDTQYF; cdr3_nt: TGTGCCAGCAGCTTAAGGAGGGACACAGATACGCAGTATTTT
d_call: .; j_call: TRBJ1-1; v_call: TRBV7-2; cdr3_length: 13; clone_size: many; cdr3_aa: CASSGQLNTEAFF; cdr3_nt: TGTGCCAGCAGCGGACAGTTGAACACTGAAGCTTTCTTT
d_call: .; j_call: TRBJ2-3; v_call: TRBV4-3; cdr3_length: 13; clone_size: .; cdr3_aa: CASSQAGGDTQYF; cdr3_nt: TGCGCCAGCAGCCAAGCAGGAGGAGATACGCAGTATTTT
d_call: TRBD1; j_call: TRBJ1-2; v_call: TRBV5-1; cdr3_length: 17; clone_size: .; cdr3_aa: CASSPGTGAGGVSGYTF; cdr3_nt: TGCGCCAGCAGCCCAGGGACAGGGGCCGGAGGGGTGAGTGGCTACACCTTC
d_call: TRBD1; j_call: TRBJ2-6; v_call: TRBV11-1; cdr3_length: 17; clone_size: .; cdr3_aa: CASSLRQGRTGANVLTF; cdr3_nt: TGTGCCAGCAGCCTGAGACAGGGGCGGACTGGGGCCAACGTCCTGACTTTC
d_call: .; j_call: TRBJ2-1; v_call: TRBV7-2; cdr3_length: 15; clone_size: .; cdr3_aa: CASSVDPSSYNEQFF; cdr3_nt: TGTGCCAGCAGCGTTGATCCGAGCTCCTACAATGAGCAGTTCTTC
d_call: TRBD2; j_call: TRBJ2-1; v_call: TRBV4-2; cdr3_length: 16; clone_size: .; cdr3_aa: CASSQGTSGPLDEQFF; cdr3_nt: TGTGCCAGCAGCCAAGGGACTAGCGGACCTTTGGATGAGCAGTTCTTC
d_call: .; j_call: TRBJ2-4; v_call: TRBV25-1; cdr3_length: 18; clone_size: .; cdr3_aa: CASSESGGRVGPKNIQYF; cdr3_nt: TGTGCCAGCAGTGAATCAGGAGGGCGGGTCGGGCCCAAAAACATTCAGTACTTC
d_call: TRBD1; j_call: TRBJ2-7; v_call: TRBV5-1; cdr3_length: 16; clone_size: .; cdr3_aa: CASSSADRGGWFEQYF; cdr3_nt: TGCGCCAGCAGCTCAGCGGACAGGGGAGGCTGGTTCGAGCAGTACTTC
d_call: .; j_call: TRBJ2-7; v_call: TRBV7-9; cdr3_length: 12; clone_size: .; cdr3_aa: CASSTSSYEQYF; cdr3_nt: TGTGCCAGCAGCACGAGCTCCTACGAGCAGTACTTC
d_call: TRBD1; j_call: TRBJ1-2; v_call: TRBV30; cdr3_length: 14; clone_size: .; cdr3_aa: CAWSARTGFYGYTF; cdr3_nt: TGTGCCTGGAGTGCTAGGACAGGGTTCTATGGCTACACCTTC
d_call: .; j_call: TRBJ1-4; v_call: TRBV18; cdr3_length: 12; clone_size: .; cdr3_aa: CATTRGDEKLFF; cdr3_nt: TGTGCCACCACCCGGGGGGACGAAAAACTGTTTTTT
d_call: TRBD1; j_call: TRBJ1-4; v_call: TRBV27; cdr3_length: 18; clone_size: .; cdr3_aa: CASSFGQGDWATNEKLFF; cdr3_nt: TGTGCCAGCAGTTTCGGCCAGGGGGATTGGGCAACTAATGAAAAACTGTTTTTT
d_call: TRBD2; j_call: TRBJ2-5; v_call: TRBV5-4; cdr3_length: 17; clone_size: .; cdr3_aa: CASSGGLAGGPVETQYF; cdr3_nt: TGTGCCAGCAGCGGGGGACTAGCGGGGGGGCCAGTAGAGACCCAGTACTTC
d_call: TRBD1; j_call: TRBJ2-1; v_call: TRBV19; cdr3_length: 19; clone_size: .; cdr3_aa: CASSIGRQGAGFAYNEQFF; cdr3_nt: TGTGCCAGTAGTATAGGGCGGCAGGGGGCAGGGTTCGCGTACAATGAGCAGTTCTTC
d_call: .; j_call: TRBJ2-3; v_call: TRBV4-3; cdr3_length: 16; clone_size: .; cdr3_aa: CASSQTRGVLPDTQYF; cdr3_nt: TGCGCCAGCAGCCAAACCAGGGGGGTTCTGCCAGATACGCAGTATTTT
d_call: TRBD1; j_call: TRBJ2-2; v_call: TRBV5-1; cdr3_length: 15; clone_size: .; cdr3_aa: CASSLAQTGRVGLFF; cdr3_nt: TGCGCCAGCAGCTTGGCCCAGACAGGGCGGGTAGGGCTGTTTTTT
d_call: .; j_call: TRBJ2-1; v_call: TRBV29-1; cdr3_length: 14; clone_size: .; cdr3_aa: CSVDGVAPYNEQFF; cdr3_nt: TGCAGCGTTGATGGGGTAGCGCCTTACAATGAGCAGTTCTTC
d_call: TRBD2; j_call: TRBJ2-7; v_call: TRBV5-1; cdr3_length: 17; clone_size: few; cdr3_aa: CASSPGLAGGINYEQYF; cdr3_nt: TGCGCCAGCAGCCCCGGACTAGCGGGGGGGATTAACTACGAGCAGTACTTC
d_call: TRBD2; j_call: TRBJ2-1; v_call: TRBV29-1; cdr3_length: 14; clone_size: once; cdr3_aa: CSVMAGGLLDEQFF; cdr3_nt: TGCAGCGTCATGGCGGGGGGGCTGTTGGATGAGCAGTTCTTC
d_call: .; j_call: TRBJ2-5; v_call: TRBV13; cdr3_length: 16; clone_size: .; cdr3_aa: CASSLEKTDSGETQYF; cdr3_nt: TGTGCCAGCAGCTTAGAAAAGACGGACAGTGGAGAGACCCAGTACTTC
d_call: .; j_call: TRBJ2-5; v_call: TRBV5-6; cdr3_length: 15; clone_size: once; cdr3_aa: CASSLERTARTTQYF; cdr3_nt: TGTGCCAGCAGCTTGGAGAGGACAGCCCGCACAACCCAGTACTTC
d_call: .; j_call: TRBJ2-1; v_call: TRBV5-1; cdr3_length: 12; clone_size: .; cdr3_aa: CASSTGLSEQFF; cdr3_nt: TGCGCCAGCAGCACCGGACTATCTGAGCAGTTCTTC
d_call: .; j_call: TRBJ2-7; v_call: TRBV14; cdr3_length: 14; clone_size: .; cdr3_aa: CASSQQGISYEQYF; cdr3_nt: TGTGCCAGCAGTCAGCAGGGGATCTCCTACGAGCAGTACTTC
d_call: .; j_call: TRBJ2-7; v_call: TRBV4-3; cdr3_length: 19; clone_size: .; cdr3_aa: CASSQYIFGRQGSSYEQYF; cdr3_nt: TGCGCCAGCAGCCAATACATTTTCGGTAGGCAGGGCAGCTCCTACGAGCAGTACTTC
d_call: .; j_call: TRBJ2-3; v_call: TRBV27; cdr3_length: 16; clone_size: .; cdr3_aa: CASSSPMASGTDTQYF; cdr3_nt: TGTGCCAGCAGTTCCCCAATGGCTAGCGGCACAGATACGCAGTATTTT
d_call: TRBD1; j_call: TRBJ2-2; v_call: TRBV4-3; cdr3_length: 15; clone_size: .; cdr3_aa: CASSQTGVVTGELFF; cdr3_nt: TGCGCCAGCAGCCAAACAGGGGTCGTCACCGGGGAGCTGTTTTTT
d_call: .; j_call: TRBJ1-5; v_call: TRBV6-5; cdr3_length: 14; clone_size: .; cdr3_aa: CASSFGQENQPQHF; cdr3_nt: TGTGCCAGCAGTTTCGGACAAGAGAATCAGCCCCAGCATTTT
d_call: TRBD2; j_call: TRBJ2-3; v_call: TRBV27; cdr3_length: 17; clone_size: .; cdr3_aa: CASSFLAGGLGTDTQYF; cdr3_nt: TGTGCCAGCAGTTTTCTAGCGGGGGGTTTGGGCACAGATACGCAGTATTTT
d_call: .; j_call: TRBJ1-1; v_call: TRBV27; cdr3_length: 14; clone_size: .; cdr3_aa: CASSPGDLNTEAFF; cdr3_nt: TGTGCCAGCAGTCCTGGGGACTTGAACACTGAAGCTTTCTTT
d_call: TRBD1; j_call: TRBJ2-7; v_call: TRBV7-2; cdr3_length: 14; clone_size: .; cdr3_aa: CASSLNNRGDEQYF; cdr3_nt: TGTGCCAGCAGCTTAAACAACAGGGGGGACGAGCAGTACTTC